Presented here are 17 T cell receptor beta chains from one specimen sequenced in a study of identical twins (dated by TCRdb to the mid-2010s). Libraries were built with 5' RACE. Instrument used: Illumina HiSeq 2000. The public reads were quality trimmed at Q25 with fastp and then assembled into clones with MiXCR by TCRdb, keeping productive beta chains. A single entry per CDR3 protein holds the most common genes and DNA from its merged rows. The table for this sample lists about 900,000 distinct CDR3 sequences; 9% to 15% of them were counted only once. Together, the top ten hold around 1.6% of the sample. The same sample was also studied in work on yellow fever vaccine responses in identical twins.

The material sequenced was PBMCs. These receptors all stem from a woman between 18 and 29 years old in good health.

The rearrangement joins TRBV15 to TRBJ2-7; perhaps D is TRBD1 or TRBD2 (5 bases each). Germline loops: CDR1 LNHNV, CDR2 YYDKDF (reference sequence). The CDR3 has 16 residues. Trimming left V 1 base short and J 9 bases short, with 22 bases between. The CDR3 bases are TGTGCCACCAGCAGAGGAACCGGGACCCCAGAATGCGGGCAGTACGTC. Translated, it gives CATSRGTGTPECGQYV.

This clonotype has just a few counts. The chain combines TRBV4-1 with TRBJ2-3; D unclear. The CDR3 is 14 residues long. The germline CDR1 and CDR2 sequences are MGHRA and YSYEKL. V gave up 1 base and J gave up 6 bases, with 11 bases separating them. CDR3 sequence reads: CASSQVVLPDTQYF. CDR3 DNA sequence: TGCGCCAGCAGCCAAGTCGTGCTCCCGGATACGCAGTATTTT.

The genes are TRBV20-1 and TRBJ2-1; 9 positions agree with TRBD2. Trimming at V came to 2 bases and at J to 6 bases, leaving 8 bases not matched to a gene. From germline, CDR1 is DFQATT and CDR2 SNEGSKA (reference sequence). The CDR3 has 15 residues. CDR3 residues: CSARSSVAGVNEQFF. For the CDR3, the DNA is TGCAGTGCTAGAAGTTCGGTAGCGGGAGTCAATGAGCAGTTCTTC.

This clonotype has just a few counts. CDR3: CASRYRDRDGTEAFF. The CDR3 DNA reads as TGTGCCAGCCGCTACCGGGACAGGGACGGGACTGAAGCTTTCTTT. The chain couples TRBV7-2 to TRBJ1-1; TRBD1 agrees at 9 bases. CDR1 is SGHTA and CDR2 is FQGNSA in the germline V gene. The V and J ends lost 8 bases and 5 bases, in that order; junction bases with no gene match: 12. This CDR3 is 15 amino acids long.

The genes are TRBV23-1 and TRBJ2-7; D not certain. TRBV23-1 is annotated as an ORF whose role is uncertain. The CDR3 extends over 11 amino acids. Trimming left V 10 bases short and J 4 bases short, with 11 bases between. The CDR3, as DNA: TGCGCCACCTCCCAGGCATACGAGCAGTACGTC. It yields the protein CATSQAYEQYV.

This clonotype was picked up many times. The chain joins TRBV5-1 to TRBJ1-2, with unresolved D. CDR3 length equals 12 residues. Germline CDR1 reads SGHRS; CDR2 reads YFSETQ. V dropped 3 bases and J dropped 4 bases, with 7 bases sitting between them. DNA of the CDR3: TGCGCCAGCAGCTCCGGGATCTATGGCTACACCTTC. It translates to CASSSGIYGYTF.

This clonotype was seen only a few times. V and J are TRBV5-1 and TRBJ2-3; D perhaps matches TRBD1 (6 bases). The ends were cut back, 0 bases at V and 3 bases at J, with 11 bases in the middle. This CDR3 region has 15 residues. CDR1 and CDR2 from the germline V gene are SGHRS and YFSETQ. The CDR3 bases are TGCGCCAGCAGCTTGGTAGGACAGAAGACAGATACGCAGTATTTT. Its translation is CASSLVGQKTDTQYF.

CDR3 bases: TGTGCCAGCAGCTCCACTAGCGGGACTACCAGCTCCTACAATGAGCAGTTCTTC. This gives the protein CASSSTSGTTSSYNEQFF. V gene TRBV9 combines with J gene TRBJ2-1; 10 bases line up with TRBD2. The CDR3 is 18 amino acids. CDR1 is SGDLS, CDR2 YYNGEE, per germline. The junction had 10 bases not matched to a gene; V was cut back by 4 bases and J by 0 bases.

This clonotype was counted between two and nine times. CDR3 bases: TGTGCCAGCAGCGACAGGGCAAATGAGCAGTTCTTC. Amino acid sequence: CASSDRANEQFF. The chain is built from TRBV3-1 and TRBJ2-1, with 7 nucleotides matching TRBD1. The CDR3 contains 12 residues. Per the germline V gene, CDR1 is LGHDT and CDR2 is YNNKEL (reference sequence). V lost 5 bases, J lost 7 bases, and 2 bases stayed unmatched.

This clonotype was counted ten times or more. V usage is TRBV5-6 and J usage is TRBJ2-3; 7 bases agree with TRBD1. This CDR3 has 15 amino acids. With V trimmed by 4 bases and J by 2 bases, 7 bases remained unmatched. CDR1 is SGHDT and CDR2 is YYEEEE in the germline V gene. DNA for the CDR3: TGTGCCAGCAGCAAGAGACAGGGAAACACAGATACGCAGTATTTT. Amino acid sequence: CASSKRQGNTDTQYF.

The V call is TRBV4-1, the J call TRBJ2-3, with 7 bases fitting TRBD2. There are 15 residues in the CDR3. Germline values: CDR1 MGHRA, CDR2 YSYEKL. V shed 3 bases and J 2 bases; nucleotides not matched to a gene: 5. This CDR3 is CASSQRDYTTDTQYF. In nucleotides, the CDR3 is TGCGCCAGCAGCCAGAGGGACTATACCACAGATACGCAGTATTTT.

The rearrangement joins TRBV7-9 to TRBJ2-7; a possible D gene is TRBD1 (6 bases). CDR3 size: 13 residues. Trimming cost V 5 bases and J 5 bases, with 13 bases left between them. Germline CDR1 is SEHNR and CDR2 is FQNEAQ (reference sequence). CDR3 residues: CASSQTGFHEQYF. CDR3 in DNA: TGTGCCAGCAGCCAAACAGGGTTCCACGAGCAGTACTTC.

The chain employs TRBV6-5 and TRBJ2-5, with D possibly matching TRBD1 (5 bases). The CDR3 has 16 residues. Germline CDR1 reads MNHEY; CDR2 reads SVGAGI. V dropped 0 bases and J dropped 1 base, with 12 bases sitting between them. The CDR3 nucleotides are TGTGCCAGCAGTTACTCCCCTCAGGGTGTCCAAGAGACCCAGTACTTC. This sequence encodes CASSYSPQGVQETQYF.

The J gene is TRBJ1-1, the V gene TRBV7-9, with D possibly matching TRBD1 (5 bases). The CDR3 totals 17 residues. Trimming took off 1 base at V and 5 bases at J, with 20 bases between the two ends. From germline, CDR1 is SEHNR and CDR2 FQNEAQ (reference sequence). The CDR3 sequence: CASSLGFQGKVWTEAFF. In DNA, the CDR3 is TGTGCCAGCAGCTTAGGGTTCCAGGGTAAGGTTTGGACTGAAGCTTTCTTT.

This chain uses TRBV13 with TRBJ2-1; D is possibly TRBD2 (5 bases). The V gene lost 5 bases and the J gene lost 3 bases, with 17 bases spanning the gap. This CDR3 contains 16 residues. Germline V CDR1 and CDR2: PRHDT, FYEKMQ (reference sequence). This chain's CDR3 is CASSPLGSGNYNEQFF. The CDR3 DNA is TGTGCCAGCAGCCCACTCGGTTCGGGGAACTACAATGAGCAGTTCTTC.

This clonotype was seen once. The J gene is TRBJ2-1, the V gene TRBV20-1; 7 nucleotides match TRBD1. The germline V gene encodes CDR1 DFQATT and CDR2 SNEGSKA (reference sequence). The CDR3 length is 18 residues. J gave up 1 base and V 0 bases, and 12 bases lay outside the gene matches. The CDR3 coding sequence is TGCAGTGCTAGAGATACAGGGGCCCCTTTGTGGTCCTACAATGAGCAGTTCTTC. This sequence encodes CSARDTGAPLWSYNEQFF.

This clonotype was detected ten times or more. This chain uses TRBV27 with TRBJ2-7, with no clear D. Germline V lookup: CDR1 MNHEY, CDR2 SMNVEV (reference sequence). The CDR3 spans 12 residues. Trimming took off 6 bases at V and 2 bases at J, with 8 bases between the two ends. CDR3 DNA sequence: TGTGCCAGCAGCCTCATAACCTACGAGCAGTACTTC. Amino acids: CASSLITYEQYF.